This record covers a single T cell receptor beta chain. In the source study's methods: ImmunoSEQ only sent back junction sequences with no quality scores, so filtering was done differently. TCRdb's table, derived via immunoSEQ multiplex PCR, lists solely in-frame clones and lacks some. That table is the source of V, J and clone size, and D and trimming were worked out from the DNA. The table lists roughly 2,500,000 clones, over 85% of them singletons. These data belong to a study of shared clonotypes between healthy human individuals. J was trimmed by 8 bases and V by 6 bases; bases with no gene match: 9. CDR3 length equals 14 residues. CDR1 is LNHDA, CDR2 SQIVND, per germline (reference sequence).

This sequence joins TRBV19 and TRBJ1-4; TRBD1 aligns across 7 bases. The origin of this receptor is a man younger than 30 in good health. Some clones in this sample may be carry-over from other donors' samples. The sequenced sample was naive CD4+ T cells from PBMCs. The subset here: CD45RA+ positively selected. This CDR3 is CASSLDREREKLFF. CDR3 nucleotides: TGTGCCAGTAGCCTCGACAGGGAGAGGGAAAAACTGTTTTTT.